The 21 T cell receptor beta chains below all came from one sample that was sequenced in a study of T-cell reconstitution after alpha-beta-depleted transplantation in children. Preparation of the TCRbeta library was carried out with unique molecular identifiers. TCRdb processed the PCR reads anew with MiXCR; each CDR3 protein has one entry. The sample yields approximately 210,000 distinct CDR3 sequences, about 15% seen once. The material sequenced was PBMCs, mostly from graft donor cells, taken 360 days after TCRalphabeta/CD19-depleted stem cell transplant. The receptors come from a male patient aged 2-15 years who had a stem cell transplant for acute lymphoblastic leukemia, so the T cells may come from the graft donor.

The rearrangement uses TRBV6-5 and TRBJ1-5; weak D call: TRBD1 (6 bases). This CDR3 is 15 amino acids long. Deletions cut 2 bases from V and 6 bases from J, with 14 bases between. Per the germline V gene, CDR1 is MNHEY and CDR2 is SVGAGI. The CDR3 reads CASSYGGGKGQPQHF. In DNA form, the CDR3 reads TGTGCCAGCAGTTACGGGGGCGGAAAGGGTCAGCCCCAGCATTTT.

This chain links TRBV10-3 with TRBJ2-7, with 9 bases identical to TRBD1. V shed 4 bases, J shed 1 base, and the junction held 8 bases outside the gene matches. The CDR3 has 16 residues. Germline CDR1 is ENHRY and CDR2 is SYGVKD. The CDR3 nucleotides read TGTGCCATCAGTGGAATGCCGGGACAGGGATCCTACGAGCAGTACTTC. This codes for CAISGMPGQGSYEQYF.

This clonotype was found a few times. This chain links TRBV7-8 with TRBJ2-7; D is ambiguous. V shed 1 base and J shed 2 bases, with 9 bases lying between them. Germline values: CDR1 SGHVS, CDR2 FQNEAQ. This CDR3 spans 14 amino acids. CDR3 amino acids: CASSLGRNTYEQYF. As DNA, the CDR3 is TGTGCCAGCAGCTTAGGTCGCAACACCTACGAGCAGTACTTC.

This clonotype has just a few counts. This chain joins TRBV21-1 and TRBJ2-1; the DNA was not used to check the table's D call, TRBD2. TRBV21-1 is a known pseudogene. CDR3 size: 17 residues. CDR3 nucleotides: TGTGCCAGCAGCCGTGGGACTAGCGGGAGGGCCCACAATGAGCAGTTCTTC. The encoded protein is CASSRGTSGRAHNEQFF.

This clonotype was seen only a few times. The chain combines TRBV7-2 with TRBJ1-2; 7 positions agree with TRBD1. The CDR3 spans 13 residues. V lost 4 bases and J lost 6; bases outside the gene matches: 5. CDR1 SGHTA and CDR2 FQGNSA come from the germline V gene. CDR3 region: CASSYTGVDGYTF. The CDR3 DNA reads as TGTGCCAGCAGCTATACAGGGGTGGATGGCTACACCTTC.

This clonotype was observed a handful of times. The chain employs TRBV5-1 and TRBJ2-4; D is tentatively TRBD1 or TRBD2 (6 bases each). The germline gives CDR1 SGHRS, CDR2 YFSETQ. This CDR3 region has 16 residues. V lost 0 bases, J lost 8 bases, and 18 bases lay in between. CDR3 residues: CASSLGQSGGGDIQYF. In nucleotides, the CDR3 is TGCGCCAGCAGCTTGGGACAGTCCGGAGGGGGAGACATTCAGTACTTC.

This chain connects TRBV15 to TRBJ2-3, with D hard to call. Germline V CDR1 and CDR2: LNHNV, YYDKDF (reference sequence). The CDR3 is 15 residues long. Between the trimmed V and J ends, which lost 5 bases and 0 bases, there was a span of 12 bases. The CDR3: CATSPYATSTDTQYF. Here the CDR3 DNA reads TGTGCCACCAGCCCCTACGCCACTAGCACAGATACGCAGTATTTT.

This rearrangement joins TRBV5-1 to TRBJ2-2, with 8 positions matching TRBD1. CDR3 length: 14 residues. The V gene's germline CDR1 is SGHRS and CDR2 YFSETQ. V shed 4 bases and J 5 bases; nucleotides not matched to a gene: 4. This CDR3 is CASSTGTGTGELFF. In DNA, the CDR3 is TGCGCCAGCAGCACCGGGACAGGTACCGGGGAGCTGTTTTTT.

This clonotype was detected a few times. The rearrangement uses TRBV10-3 and TRBJ2-1; TRBD1 matches at 8 bases. CDR3 length: 13 amino acids. Germline V lookup: CDR1 ENHRY, CDR2 SYGVKD. V lost 8 bases, J lost 8 bases, and 8 bases stayed unmatched. The CDR3 spells CAIEPGQEHEQFF. The CDR3 DNA reads as TGTGCCATCGAACCGGGACAGGAACATGAGCAGTTCTTC.

This clonotype was picked up a small number of times. The genes are TRBV7-8 and TRBJ2-7; the match to TRBD1 covers 7 bases. This CDR3 is built from 16 residues. Germline-derived CDR1 and CDR2 are SGHVS and FQNEAQ. V lost 0 bases to trimming and J lost 0 bases; unmatched junction nucleotides: 5. DNA of the CDR3: TGTGCCAGCAGCTTAGCGAGTGGGACAGCCTCCTACGAGCAGTACTTC. This codes for CASSLASGTASYEQYF.

This rearrangement joins TRBV10-1 to TRBJ2-7; 10 bases line up with TRBD1. The CDR3 covers 14 residues. The V gene's germline CDR1 is WNHNN and CDR2 SYGVQD (reference sequence). Losses at the gene ends were 6 bases for V and 3 bases for J; bases not matched to a gene: 5. CDR3 DNA sequence: TGCGCCAGCAGCACCGGGACAGGGGTCTACGAGCAGTACTTC. This encodes CASSTGTGVYEQYF.

The CDR3 DNA sequence: TGTGCCAGCAGCTTATTGGGAGGGACATATAACCACGAGCAGTACTTC. Translating gives CASSLLGGTYNHEQYF. The J gene is TRBJ2-7, the V gene TRBV11-2; TRBD2 might be the D (7 bases). V was pared by 2 bases and J by 5 bases, with 19 bases between. The CDR3 consists of 16 residues. CDR1 is SGHAT, CDR2 FQNNGV, per germline.

This clonotype was seen a few times. The rearrangement links TRBV3-1 to TRBJ2-1; weak D call: TRBD1 (6 bases). The germline V and J ends were trimmed by 5 bases and 8 bases, with 16 bases remaining between them. From germline, CDR1 is LGHDT and CDR2 YNNKEL (reference sequence). This CDR3 comprises 14 residues. The CDR3 region is CASSGTKEGHEQFF. In DNA, the CDR3 is TGTGCCAGCAGCGGGACAAAAGAGGGCCATGAGCAGTTCTTC.

Only a few counts were recorded for this clonotype. CDR3 residues: CSGRGTKTYTQYF. DNA of the CDR3: TGCAGCGGGCGGGGGACGAAGACTTATACGCAGTATTTT. The chain employs TRBV29-1 and TRBJ2-3; 7 positions match TRBD2. V lost 7 bases and J lost 7; bases outside the gene matches: 11. In germline, CDR1 is SQVTM, CDR2 ANQGSEA. This CDR3 region has 13 residues.

This clonotype showed up many times. This chain connects TRBV7-6 to TRBJ2-7, with 10 bases aligning to TRBD1. The CDR3 has 17 residues. CDR1 is SGHVS, CDR2 FNYEAQ, per germline. Unmatched junction bases numbered 15, after V lost 5 bases and J lost 5 bases. The CDR3 coding sequence is TGTGCCAGCAGCCTCACCGGGACAGGGGCGCCTACTGACGAGCAGTACTTC. Translated: CASSLTGTGAPTDEQYF.

The chain has TRBV11-2 and TRBJ2-3; tentatively, D is TRBD1 or TRBD2 (7 bases each). V was trimmed by 2 bases and J by 3 bases, leaving 21 bases between them. CDR3 length equals 18 residues. The germline CDR1 and CDR2 sequences are SGHAT and FQNNGV. The CDR3 loop reads CASSLMFFGQGGTDTQYF. The CDR3 nucleotides read TGTGCCAGCAGCTTAATGTTTTTTGGTCAGGGGGGGACAGATACGCAGTATTTT.

This clonotype was counted a few times. The CDR3: CSANKIRTEAFF. CDR3 in DNA: TGCAGCGCTAACAAGATTAGGACTGAAGCTTTCTTT. This chain uses TRBV29-1 with TRBJ1-1, with unresolved D. The CDR3 is 12 residues long. The V gene lost 7 bases and the J gene lost 5 bases, with 14 bases spanning the gap. Germline CDR1 SQVTM, CDR2 ANQGSEA.

In DNA, the CDR3 is TGTGCCAGCAGTCCCCAGCGGGGGTACAATGAGCAGTTCTTC. Amino acid sequence: CASSPQRGYNEQFF. The chain joins TRBV6-2 or TRBV6-3 to TRBJ2-1; TRBD2 aligns across 8 bases. Germline V gene data show CDR1 as MNHEY and CDR2 as SVGEGT. The CDR3 has 14 amino acids. After removal of 5 bases from V and 4 bases from J, the junction contained 4 bases not matched to a gene.

The chain joins TRBV5-1 to TRBJ1-1; 7 nucleotides align to TRBD1. Per the germline V gene, CDR1 is SGHRS and CDR2 is YFSETQ. J gave up 5 bases and V 4 bases, and 8 bases lay outside the gene matches. CDR3 size: 14 residues. The CDR3 DNA reads as TGCGCCAGCAGCACCGTGACAGGGTATACTGAAGCTTTCTTT. This sequence encodes CASSTVTGYTEAFF.

This clonotype was counted between two and nine times. J is TRBJ2-2 and V is TRBV10-3; D might be TRBD1 (6 bases). V was cut by 6 bases and J by 0 bases, with 11 bases left in between. In germline, CDR1 is ENHRY, CDR2 SYGVKD. CDR3 length equals 15 residues. CDR3 sequence reads: CAISGQTANTGELFF. The CDR3 nucleotides read TGTGCCATCAGCGGACAGACCGCGAACACCGGGGAGCTGTTTTTT.

This clonotype has only a few counts. V usage is TRBV6-5 and J usage is TRBJ2-2; weak D call: TRBD2 (5 bases). Germline V gene lookup returns CDR1 MNHEY and CDR2 SVGAGI. The V and J ends lost 1 base and 5 bases respectively, with 8 bases between them. The CDR3 contains 14 residues. This CDR3 reads CASSYLGGTGELFF. In DNA, the CDR3 is TGTGCCAGCAGTTACTTAGGCGGGACCGGGGAGCTGTTTTTT.